This entry is about one T cell receptor (beta chain). RNA, at 0.5 to 1 ug, was reverse transcribed with random hexamers. A single record per CDR3 protein comes from TCRdb applying MiXCR to the immunoSEQ multiplex PCR reads. The sample records some 200,000 distinct CDR3 sequences, 90% to 95% being singletons. V dropped 4 bases and J dropped 0 bases, with 16 bases sitting between them. CDR1 is MGHRA, CDR2 YSYEKL, per germline. The CDR3 contains 17 residues. The data were obtained in a study of CD8 T cells in Susac syndrome. TEMRA cells were FACS-enriched, with CD8+ and CD4+ T cells isolated negatively. The clonotype originates from a human donor with multiple sclerosis. The specimen sequenced was CD4+ T cells from PBMCs. The genes are TRBV4-1 and TRBJ2-1; D unclear. CDR3 bases: TGCGCCAGCAGCCTTAACCCCCCCGAGAGCTCCTACAATGAGCAGTTCTTC. It specifies CASSLNPPESSYNEQFF.